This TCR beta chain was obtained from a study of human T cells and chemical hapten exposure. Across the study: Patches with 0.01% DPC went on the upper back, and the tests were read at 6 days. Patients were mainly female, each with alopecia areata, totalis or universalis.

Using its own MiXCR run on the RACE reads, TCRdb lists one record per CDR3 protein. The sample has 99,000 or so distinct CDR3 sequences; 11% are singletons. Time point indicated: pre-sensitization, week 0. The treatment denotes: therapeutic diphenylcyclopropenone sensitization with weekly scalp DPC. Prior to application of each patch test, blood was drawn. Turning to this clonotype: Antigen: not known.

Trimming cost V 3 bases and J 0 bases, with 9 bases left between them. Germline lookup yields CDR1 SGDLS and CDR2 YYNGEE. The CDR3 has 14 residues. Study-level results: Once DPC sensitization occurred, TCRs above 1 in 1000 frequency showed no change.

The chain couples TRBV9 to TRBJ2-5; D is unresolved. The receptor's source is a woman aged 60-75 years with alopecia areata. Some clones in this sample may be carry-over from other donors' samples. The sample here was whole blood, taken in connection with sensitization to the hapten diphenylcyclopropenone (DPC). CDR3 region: CASSAQLYQETQYF. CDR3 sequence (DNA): TGTGCCAGCAGCGCCCAGCTCTACCAAGAGACCCAGTACTTC.